This TCR beta chain was profiled in a study of cytomegalovirus exposure and HLA in healthy donors. Study findings and constraints: A prior analysis recorded that most TCR beta V segments were productive about 87% or about 30% of the time.

CDR1 is GTSNPN, CDR2 SVGIG, per germline (reference sequence). The CDR3 runs 14 residues. V was clipped by 7 bases and J by 4 bases; unmatched bases: 8. Use of 60 Vbeta and 13 Jbeta primers characterized the PCR. Sequenced by immunoSEQ multiplex PCR; TCRdb stores in-frame clones only, minus some. This sample has 75,000 to 90,000 clones, with around 77% found just once. Details on this clone: Its specificity is unknown.

This TCR came from a man in his fifties or sixties in good health and CMV-seronegative. The chain couples TRBV30 to TRBJ2-5; 11 nucleotides line up with TRBD1. The material sequenced was PBMCs. The CDR3 bases are TGTGCCTCTATACCGGGACAGGGGGGAGAGACCCAGTACTTC. Protein product: CASIPGQGGETQYF.